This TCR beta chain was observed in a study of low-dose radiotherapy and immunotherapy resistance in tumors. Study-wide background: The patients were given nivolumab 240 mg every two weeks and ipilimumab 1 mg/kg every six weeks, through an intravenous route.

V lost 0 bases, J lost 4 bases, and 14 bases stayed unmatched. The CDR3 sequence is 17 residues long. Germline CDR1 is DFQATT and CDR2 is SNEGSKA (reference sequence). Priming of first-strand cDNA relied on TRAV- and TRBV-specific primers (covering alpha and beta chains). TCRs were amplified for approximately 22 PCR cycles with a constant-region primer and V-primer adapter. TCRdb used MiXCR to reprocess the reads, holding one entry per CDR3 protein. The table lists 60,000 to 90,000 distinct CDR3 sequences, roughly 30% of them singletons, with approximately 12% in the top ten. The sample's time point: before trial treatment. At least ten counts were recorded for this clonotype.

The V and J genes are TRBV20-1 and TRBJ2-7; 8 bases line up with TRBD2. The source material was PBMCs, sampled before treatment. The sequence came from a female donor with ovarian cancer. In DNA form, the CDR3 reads TGCAGTGCTAGAGATCCCCTTGGACTAGCAGGAGGGTACGAGCAGTACTTC. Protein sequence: CSARDPLGLAGGYEQYF.